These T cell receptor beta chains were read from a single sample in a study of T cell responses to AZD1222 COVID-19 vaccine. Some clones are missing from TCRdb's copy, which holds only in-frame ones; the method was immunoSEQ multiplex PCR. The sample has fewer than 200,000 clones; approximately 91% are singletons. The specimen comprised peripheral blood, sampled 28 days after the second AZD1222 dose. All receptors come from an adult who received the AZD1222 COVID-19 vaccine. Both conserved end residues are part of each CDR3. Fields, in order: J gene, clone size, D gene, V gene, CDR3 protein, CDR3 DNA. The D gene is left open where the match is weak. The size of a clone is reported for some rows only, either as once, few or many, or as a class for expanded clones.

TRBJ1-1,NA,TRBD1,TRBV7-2,CASSLVARQGVVAFF,TGTGCCAGCAGCCTAGTAGCCCGACAGGGGGTGGTAGCTTTCTTT
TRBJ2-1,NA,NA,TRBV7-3,CASSPTGVGRVFF,TGTGCCAGCAGCCCCACTGGGGTTGGACGAGTGTTCTTC
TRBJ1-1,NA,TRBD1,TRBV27,CASSLSGTGGRYTEAFF,TGTGCCAGCAGTTTGTCCGGGACAGGGGGTAGGTACACTGAAGCTTTCTTT
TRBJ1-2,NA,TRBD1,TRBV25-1,CASSATGTHGYTF,TGTGCCAGCAGTGCGACAGGGACGCATGGCTACACCTTC
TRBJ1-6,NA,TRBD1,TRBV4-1,CASSHLRDRGRNSPLHF,TGCGCCAGCAGCCATCTCCGAGACAGGGGAAGGAATTCACCCCTCCACTTT
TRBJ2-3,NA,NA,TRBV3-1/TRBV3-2,CASSKGPSTDTQYF,TGTGCCAGCAGCAAGGGGCCTAGCACAGATACGCAGTATTTT
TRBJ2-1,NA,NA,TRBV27,CASSPTRAEQFF,TGTGCCAGCAGCCCCACGCGGGCTGAGCAGTTCTTC
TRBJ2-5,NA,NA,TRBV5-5,CASSLPLPAETQYF,TGTGCCAGCAGCTTGCCCCTCCCAGCGGAGACCCAGTACTTC
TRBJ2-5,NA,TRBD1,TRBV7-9,CASSSWTGGKLETQYF,TGTGCCAGCAGCTCCTGGACAGGGGGCAAGTTGGAGACCCAGTACTTC
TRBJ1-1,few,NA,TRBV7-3,CASSLTGRATEAFF,TGTGCCAGCAGCTTAACAGGGAGGGCGACTGAAGCTTTCTTT
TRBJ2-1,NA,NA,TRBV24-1,CATSDPGRNEQFF,TGTGCCACCAGTGACCCGGGGAGGAATGAGCAGTTCTTC
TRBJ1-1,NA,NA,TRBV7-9,CASSSEAFF,TGTGCCAGCAGCTCTGAAGCTTTCTTT
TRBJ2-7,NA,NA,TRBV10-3,CAISENEVSYEQYF,TGTGCCATCAGTGAGAACGAGGTCTCCTACGAGCAGTACTTC
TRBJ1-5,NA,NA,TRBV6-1,CASSEAGRAKIILMAQPQHF,TGTGCCAGCAGTGAAGCTGGCAGGGCGAAAATAATACTGATGGCCCAGCCCCAGCATTTT
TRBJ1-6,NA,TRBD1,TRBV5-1,CASNQGANSPLHF,TGCGCCAGCAACCAGGGGGCGAATTCACCCCTCCACTTT
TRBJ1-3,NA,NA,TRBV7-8,CASSSQGSGNTIYF,TGTGCCAGCAGCTCGCAGGGGTCTGGAAACACCATATATTTT
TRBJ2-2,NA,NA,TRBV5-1,CASSLTGAEVSGELFF,TGCGCCAGCAGCCTTACGGGGGCCGAAGTGTCCGGGGAGCTGTTTTTT
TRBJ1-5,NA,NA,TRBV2,CASTDQGTVPNQPQHF,TGTGCCAGCACAGACCAGGGGACCGTCCCCAATCAGCCCCAGCATTTT
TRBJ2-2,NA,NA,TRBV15,CATSSVGSGELFF,TGTGCCACCAGCAGCGTCGGGAGCGGGGAGCTGTTTTTT
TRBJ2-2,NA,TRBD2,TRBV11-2,CASSYSGRAGELFF,TGTGCCAGCAGCTATAGCGGGAGGGCCGGGGAGCTGTTTTTT
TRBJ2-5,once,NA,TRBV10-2,CASSAMVQETQYF,TGCGCCAGCAGTGCCATGGTCCAAGAGACCCAGTACTTC
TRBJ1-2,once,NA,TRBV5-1,CASSLEGFSYGYTF,TGCGCCAGCAGCTTGGAGGGTTTTTCCTATGGCTACACCTTC
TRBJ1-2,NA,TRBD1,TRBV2,CASRGQLSGYTF,TGTGCCAGCAGGGGACAGTTGTCCGGCTACACCTTC
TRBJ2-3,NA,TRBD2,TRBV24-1,CATSDPAGGTDTQYF,TGTGCCACCAGTGACCCAGCGGGGGGCACAGATACGCAGTATTTT
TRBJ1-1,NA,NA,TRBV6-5,CASSYLRGTEAFF,TGTGCCAGCAGTTACCTTCGGGGCACTGAAGCTTTCTTT
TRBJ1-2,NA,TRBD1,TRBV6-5,CASSNPGQRYGYTF,TGTGCCAGCAGTAACCCGGGACAGCGCTATGGCTACACCTTC
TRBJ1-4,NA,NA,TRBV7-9,CASSRVRDDEKLFF,TGTGCCAGCAGTAGAGTCAGGGATGATGAAAAACTGTTTTTT
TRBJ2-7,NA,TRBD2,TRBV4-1,CASSQVAGGPTKQYF,TGCGCCAGCAGCCAAGTGGCGGGGGGACCTACGAAGCAGTACTTC
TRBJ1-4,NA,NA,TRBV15,CATTQVVTGRGEKLFF,TGTGCCACCACCCAGGTGGTAACAGGGAGGGGAGAAAAACTGTTTTTT
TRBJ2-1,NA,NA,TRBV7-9,CASSPLGGGYEQFF,TGTGCCAGCAGCCCCCTGGGGGGGGGCTATGAGCAGTTCTTC
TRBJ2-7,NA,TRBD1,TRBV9,CASPKPDRVYEQYF,TGTGCCAGCCCGAAACCGGACAGGGTCTACGAGCAGTACTTC
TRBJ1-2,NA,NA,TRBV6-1,CASSEALSGTYYGYTF,TGTGCCAGCAGTGAAGCGCTGTCAGGGACATACTATGGCTACACCTTC
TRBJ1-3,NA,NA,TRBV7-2,CASSADRGNTIYF,TGTGCCAGCAGCGCAGACAGGGGAAACACCATATATTTT
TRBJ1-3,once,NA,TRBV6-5,CASSYGGWLSGNTIYF,TGTGCCAGCAGTTATGGGGGCTGGCTCTCTGGAAACACCATATATTTT
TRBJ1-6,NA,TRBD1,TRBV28,CASSLVRTGRNSPLHF,TGTGCCAGCAGTTTAGTCAGGACAGGACGAAATTCACCCCTCCACTTT
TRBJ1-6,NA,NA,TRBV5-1,CASSLRDTLNSPLHF,TGCGCCAGCAGCCTCCGGGACACCCTTAATTCACCCCTCCACTTT
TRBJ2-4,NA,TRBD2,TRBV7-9,CASSTGGLFKNIQYF,TGTGCCAGCAGCACTGGGGGACTATTCAAAAACATTCAGTACTTC
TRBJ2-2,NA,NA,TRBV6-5,CASSRDWNTGELFF,TGTGCCAGCAGTCGGGACTGGAACACCGGGGAGCTGTTTTTT
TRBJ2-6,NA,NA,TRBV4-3,CASSQNPWSSGANVLTF,TGCGCCAGCAGCCAAAACCCCTGGAGCTCTGGGGCCAACGTCCTGACTTTC
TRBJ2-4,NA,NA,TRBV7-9,CASSSAGSAKNIQYF,TGTGCCAGCAGCTCCGCAGGGTCCGCCAAAAACATTCAGTACTTC
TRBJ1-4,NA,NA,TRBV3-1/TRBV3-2,CASSDVVGRPNEKLFF,TGTGCCAGCAGTGACGTTGTGGGGCGGCCTAATGAAAAACTGTTTTTT